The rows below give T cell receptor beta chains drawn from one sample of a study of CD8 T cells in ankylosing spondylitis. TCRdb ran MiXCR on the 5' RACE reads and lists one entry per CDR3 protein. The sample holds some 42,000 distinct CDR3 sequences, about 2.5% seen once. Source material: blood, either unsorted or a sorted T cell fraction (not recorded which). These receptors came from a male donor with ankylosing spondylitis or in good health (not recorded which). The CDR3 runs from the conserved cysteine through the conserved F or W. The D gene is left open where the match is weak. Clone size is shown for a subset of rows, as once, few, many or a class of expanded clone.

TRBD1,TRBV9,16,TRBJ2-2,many,CASSVAVRGQGGELFF,TGTGCCAGCAGCGTAGCGGTCAGGGGGCAAGGCGGGGAGCTGTTTTTT
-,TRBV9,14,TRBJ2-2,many,CASSRLGAQGELFF,TGTGCCAGCAGCCGTTTGGGGGCACAAGGGGAGCTGTTTTTT
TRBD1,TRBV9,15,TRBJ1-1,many,CASSRTGTGGSEAFF,TGTGCCAGCAGCCGGACGGGGACAGGGGGCTCTGAAGCTTTCTTT
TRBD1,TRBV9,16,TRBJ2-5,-,CASSVGPGQGAETQYF,TGTGCCAGCAGCGTAGGACCGGGACAGGGGGCTGAGACCCAGTACTTC
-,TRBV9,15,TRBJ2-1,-,CASSKSEGAYNEQFF,TGTGCCAGCAGTAAGAGCGAGGGAGCCTACAATGAGCAGTTCTTC
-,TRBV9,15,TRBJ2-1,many,CASSQGRVSYNEQFF,TGTGCCAGCAGCCAGGGACGGGTTTCCTACAATGAGCAGTTCTTC
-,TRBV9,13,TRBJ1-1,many,CASSIQANTEAFF,TGTGCCAGCAGCATACAGGCGAACACTGAAGCTTTCTTT
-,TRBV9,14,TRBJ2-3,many,CASSAVDLRDTQYF,TGTGCCAGCAGCGCAGTTGACCTCCGGGATACGCAGTATTTT
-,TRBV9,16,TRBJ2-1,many,CASSVNQGRGTGEQFF,TGTGCCAGCAGCGTCAACCAGGGCAGGGGCACGGGAGAGCAGTTCTTC
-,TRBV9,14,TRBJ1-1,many,CASSLGPSNTEAFF,TGTGCCAGCAGCTTGGGACCTTCGAACACTGAAGCTTTCTTT
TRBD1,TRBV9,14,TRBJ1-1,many,CASSPRQGAAEAFF,TGTGCCAGCAGCCCACGACAGGGTGCGGCTGAAGCTTTCTTT
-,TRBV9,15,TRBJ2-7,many,CASSLNWGGNYEQYF,TGTGCCAGCAGCCTGAATTGGGGCGGGAACTACGAGCAGTACTTC
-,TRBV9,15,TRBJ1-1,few,CASSVGHVGVAEAFF,TGTGCCAGCAGCGTAGGGCATGTTGGGGTGGCTGAAGCTTTCTTT
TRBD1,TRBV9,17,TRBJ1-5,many,CASSAGDRGPSNQPQHF,TGTGCCAGCAGCGCGGGGGACAGGGGGCCAAGCAATCAGCCCCAGCATTTT